What follows are 31 T cell receptor beta chains derived from one specimen sequenced in a study of cytomegalovirus exposure and HLA in healthy donors. The PCR used 60 Vbeta and 13 Jbeta primers. TCRdb keeps only in-frame clones here, not all; method: immunoSEQ multiplex PCR. The sample shows approximately 100,000 clones, around 76% of them seen only once. The sample comprised PBMCs. All receptors derive from a woman in her fifties or sixties in good health and CMV-seropositive.

DNA for the CDR3: TGTGCCAGCAGCTTACCTAGTGGCAGTATGAACACTGAAGCTTTCTTT. Translation gives CASSLPSGSMNTEAFF. The V call is TRBV7-9, the J call TRBJ1-1; D is uncertain. The CDR3 has 16 amino acids. CDR1 is SEHNR, CDR2 FQNEAQ, per germline (reference sequence). V was cut by 2 bases and J by 0 bases, with 13 bases left in between.

The CDR3 protein is CASSRATTNEKLFF. CDR3 DNA sequence: TGTGCCAGCAGCAGGGCTACAACTAATGAAAAACTGTTTTTT. V and J are TRBV27 and TRBJ1-4; TRBD1 is a possible D gene (5 bases). The germline gives CDR1 MNHEY, CDR2 SMNVEV (reference sequence). Trimming shortened V by 6 bases and J by 0 bases, and 8 bases separated the two germline ends. The length of the CDR3 is 14 residues.

The chain carries TRBV30 and TRBJ2-7; TRBD2 matches 7 bases. This CDR3 region has 14 residues. CDR1 is GTSNPN and CDR2 is SVGIG in the germline V gene (reference sequence). V dropped 4 bases and J dropped 3; count of bases not matched to a gene: 9. The CDR3 sequence is CAWTPGGAIYEQYF. The CDR3 coding sequence is TGTGCCTGGACTCCGGGGGGTGCCATCTACGAGCAGTACTTC.

This sequence joins TRBV28 and TRBJ1-3, with a tentative D call TRBD1 (5 bases). The CDR3 spans 17 residues. V was pared by 1 base and J by 3 bases, with 16 bases between. Germline loops: CDR1 MDHEN, CDR2 SYDVKM. CDR3 sequence (DNA): TGTGCCAGCAGTTTATTCGACCTTTTGGGGGGTGGAAACACCATATATTTT. It is translated as CASSLFDLLGGGNTIYF.

The chain joins TRBV6-5 to TRBJ1-3; D is unclear. This CDR3 contains 15 residues. Trimming stripped 0 bases from V and 0 bases from J, with 6 bases between. Germline loops: CDR1 MNHEY, CDR2 SVGAGI. The CDR3 spells CASSYSFVSGNTIYF. The CDR3, as DNA: TGTGCCAGCAGTTACTCCTTCGTCTCTGGAAACACCATATATTTT.

The V and J genes are TRBV4-3 and TRBJ2-3; D not resolved. The CDR3 totals 15 residues. Deletions cut 4 bases from V and 1 base from J, with 12 bases between. CDR1 is LGHNA and CDR2 is YSLEER in the germline V gene. The CDR3 is CASSLEARGTDTQYF. The CDR3, as DNA: TGCGCCAGCAGCCTCGAGGCCCGGGGCACAGATACGCAGTATTTT.

The chain links TRBV6-6 to TRBJ1-2, with 9 bases matching TRBD1. The CDR3 contains 14 residues. With V trimmed by 6 bases and J by 7 bases, 9 bases remained unmatched. Germline CDR1 MNHNY, CDR2 SVGAGI (reference sequence). The chain's CDR3 is CASSVLTGGGGYTF. In DNA, the CDR3 is TGTGCCAGCAGCGTCCTCACAGGGGGCGGTGGCTACACCTTC.

This clone appeared a few times. The rearrangement links TRBV6-1 to TRBJ2-7; D is possibly TRBD1 (5 bases). The CDR3 totals 19 residues. Germline V gives CDR1 MNHNS, CDR2 SASEGT. The V end was cut by 0 bases, the J end by 8 bases, with 29 bases between. The CDR3 sequence is CASSEAVKSWYRKTAQQYF. The DNA for the CDR3 is TGTGCCAGCAGTGAAGCGGTCAAGTCTTGGTACAGGAAAACCGCCCAGCAGTACTTC.

This chain connects TRBV27 to TRBJ1-1; 11 bases align to TRBD1. Per germline, CDR1 MNHEY and CDR2 SMNVEV (reference sequence). V gave up 5 bases and J gave up 4 bases; unmatched junction bases: 6. This CDR3 contains 15 residues. CDR3 amino acids: CASSPRDRGSTEAFF. The CDR3 DNA follows: TGTGCCAGCAGTCCCAGGGACAGGGGGAGCACTGAAGCTTTCTTT.

This clone was observed a handful of times. The chain couples TRBV5-6 to TRBJ2-3; D uncertain. The germline V gene encodes CDR1 SGHDT and CDR2 YYEEEE. This CDR3 has 14 residues. Trimming shortened V by 4 bases and J by 3 bases, and 12 bases separated the two germline ends. The CDR3 DNA follows: TGTGCCAGCAGCCTCGGGTCGAAAACAGATACGCAGTATTTT. Translation: CASSLGSKTDTQYF.

The gene calls are TRBV2 and TRBJ2-5, with D possibly matching TRBD1 (5 bases). V was trimmed by 8 bases and J by 1 base, leaving 8 bases between them. This CDR3 spans 12 amino acids. CDR1 is SNHLY, CDR2 FYNNEI, per germline. The CDR3, as DNA: TGTGCCAGCCAGGGCCTCCAAGAGACCCAGTACTTC. It yields the protein CASQGLQETQYF. The variable domain in full, with the rest retrieved from reference TRBV2 and TRBJ2-5, is EPEVTQTPSHQVTQMGQEVILRCVPISNHLYFYWYRQILGQKVEFLVSFYNNEISEKSEIFDDQFSVERPDGSNFTLKIRSTKLEDSAMYFCASQGLQETQYFGPGTRLLVL.

The genes are TRBV5-1 and TRBJ2-7; 9 bases agree with TRBD2. The CDR3 contains 14 residues. After removal of 7 bases from V and 5 bases from J, the junction contained 10 bases not matched to a gene. The germline gives CDR1 SGHRS, CDR2 YFSETQ. CDR3 amino acids: CASGDGGGVDEQYF. The CDR3 region has the DNA TGCGCCAGCGGGGATGGCGGGGGGGTGGACGAGCAGTACTTC. The variable domain in full, completed from reference TRBV5-1 and TRBJ2-7, reads KAGVTQTPRYLIKTRGQQVTLSCSPISGHRSVSWYQQTPGQGLQFLFEYFSETQRNKGNFPGRFSGRQFSNSRSEMNVSTLELGDSALYLCASGDGGGVDEQYFGPGTRLTVT.

CDR3 in amino acids: CASRLGQTRYGYTF. For the CDR3, the DNA is TGTGCCAGCAGGCTCGGACAGACCCGCTATGGCTACACCTTC. The J gene is TRBJ1-2, the V gene TRBV6-5; a weak D match, TRBD1 (6 bases). The CDR3 has 14 residues. Germline V gene sequence: CDR1 MNHEY, CDR2 SVGAGI. V was shortened by 6 bases and J by 4 bases, with 15 bases between the two germline ends.

J is TRBJ2-1 and V is TRBV7-7; 8 nucleotides align to TRBD1. In germline, CDR1 is SSHAT, CDR2 FNYEAQ (reference sequence). The length of the CDR3 is 15 residues. With V trimmed by 5 bases and J by 4 bases, 7 bases remained unmatched. The CDR3 protein is CASSPGQGRYNEQFF. The CDR3 DNA is TGTGCCAGCAGCCCAGGACAGGGTCGGTACAATGAGCAGTTCTTC.

The J gene is TRBJ2-3, the V gene TRBV10-3, with 7 bases fitting TRBD1. Germline trimming cut 6 bases from V and 2 bases from J; bases unmatched to any gene: 5. Germline V gives CDR1 ENHRY, CDR2 SYGVKD. This CDR3 has 14 amino acids. The CDR3 region is CAISVTGSTDTQYF. As DNA, the CDR3 is TGTGCCATCAGCGTGACAGGGTCCACAGATACGCAGTATTTT.

This clone was detected once. This chain joins TRBV28 and TRBJ2-7; 8 bases line up with TRBD1. Germline V lookup: CDR1 MDHEN, CDR2 SYDVKM. V lost 3 bases, J lost 5 bases, and 6 bases stayed unmatched. This CDR3 comprises 14 residues. CDR3: CASSFVQGGNEQYF. The CDR3 bases are TGTGCCAGCAGTTTCGTACAGGGGGGTAACGAGCAGTACTTC. The whole variable domain, filled in from reference TRBV28 and TRBJ2-7, reads DVKVTQSSRYLVKRTGEKVFLECVQDMDHENMFWYRQDPGLGLRLIYFSYDVKMKEKGDIPEGYSVSREKKERFSLILESASTNQTSMYLCASSFVQGGNEQYFGPGTRLTVT.

The V and J genes are TRBV5-1 and TRBJ1-2, with D uncertain. The germline V gene has CDR1 SGHRS and CDR2 YFSETQ. V lost 0 bases to trimming and J lost 2 bases, with 11 bases between them. The CDR3 sequence is 15 residues long. The CDR3 loop reads CASSLGGSLNYGYTF. In DNA, the CDR3 is TGCGCCAGCAGCTTGGGCGGGTCGCTAAACTATGGCTACACCTTC.

This chain uses TRBV5-1 with TRBJ1-2; TRBD1 might be the D (6 bases). CDR3 length: 13 amino acids. CDR1 is SGHRS, CDR2 YFSETQ, per germline. V was shortened by 4 bases and J by 6 bases, with 13 bases between the two germline ends. CDR3 bases: TGCGCCAGCAGCCAAGGACAGTTCGATGGCTACACCTTC. It specifies CASSQGQFDGYTF.

The CDR3 DNA reads as TGTGCCAGTACGACACTTTACGAGCAGTACTTC. This sequence encodes CASTTLYEQYF. J is TRBJ2-7 and V is TRBV2; D call uncertain. The CDR3 contains 11 residues. V shed 9 bases and J shed 4 bases, with 10 bases lying between them. Germline values: CDR1 SNHLY, CDR2 FYNNEI.

This clone was seen a few times. The rearrangement joins TRBV6-1 to TRBJ1-6; D is unclear. There are 16 residues in the CDR3. The V and J ends lost 2 bases and 7 bases respectively, with 15 bases between them. Germline assignment: CDR1 MNHNS and CDR2 SASEGT. As DNA, the CDR3 is TGTGCCAGCAGTGAACAAGATGGAGGTTGGAATTCACCCCTCCACTTT. The encoded protein is CASSEQDGGWNSPLHF.

The chain is built from TRBV5-6 and TRBJ1-1; 10 bases map to TRBD1. V shed 4 bases and J 1 base; nucleotides not matched to a gene: 10. In germline, CDR1 is SGHDT, CDR2 YYEEEE. The CDR3 sequence is 17 residues long. The CDR3: CASSTRDRGRGNTEAFF. CDR3 nucleotides: TGTGCCAGCAGCACCCGGGACAGGGGTAGGGGGAACACTGAAGCTTTCTTT.

This chain uses TRBV4-2 with TRBJ1-1, with 7 bases identical to TRBD1. CDR1 is LGHNA and CDR2 is YNFKEQ in the germline V gene. The J segment lost 4 bases and the V segment lost 0 bases, leaving 11 bases of the junction unmatched. This CDR3 is 17 amino acids long. The DNA of the CDR3 is TGTGCCAGCAGCCAAGAGTGGCTAGGGGGCCGCAGCACTGAAGCTTTCTTT. Translating gives CASSQEWLGGRSTEAFF.

V is TRBV7-2 and J is TRBJ2-7; 10 bases align to TRBD1. The CDR3 covers 15 residues. Germline assignment: CDR1 SGHTA and CDR2 FQGNSA. Trimming took 5 bases from V and 3 from J; bases not matched to a gene: 7. This CDR3 is CASSRQGAFHYEQYF. The CDR3 DNA reads as TGTGCCAGCAGCCGACAGGGGGCGTTCCACTACGAGCAGTACTTC.

This chain uses TRBV7-6 with TRBJ1-5, with TRBD1 matching 7 bases. Germline V gene sequence: CDR1 SGHVS, CDR2 FNYEAQ. This CDR3 spans 13 amino acids. Unmatched junction bases numbered 5, after V lost 1 base and J lost 11 bases. For the CDR3, the DNA is TGTGCCAGCAGCTTAGGGCGACAGGGCTCCCAGCATTTT. Its translation is CASSLGRQGSQHF.

This chain links TRBV29-1 with TRBJ1-1, with a possible D match to TRBD1 (6 bases). This CDR3 has 12 residues. Looked up from germline, CDR1 is SQVTM and CDR2 is ANQGSEA. Trimming cost V 3 bases and J 7 bases, with 12 bases left between them. The DNA for the CDR3 is TGCAGCGTTGACTCGGGGGGCTATGAAGCTTTCTTT. This codes for CSVDSGGYEAFF.

The chain uses TRBV7-7 and TRBJ2-5; D call uncertain. Germline assignment: CDR1 SSHAT and CDR2 FNYEAQ (reference sequence). There are 13 residues in the CDR3. With 0 bases removed from V and 5 bases from J, the gap between germline ends came to 7 bases. The CDR3 loop reads CASSLATIETQYF. The CDR3 DNA is TGTGCCAGCAGCTTAGCGACAATCGAGACCCAGTACTTC. Full variable domain (outside the CDR3, taken from reference TRBV7-7 and TRBJ2-5): GAGVSQSPRYKVTKRGQDVTLRCDPISSHATLYWYQQALGQGPEFLTYFNYEAQPDKSGLPSDRFSAERPEGSISTLTIQRTEQRDSAMYRCASSLATIETQYFGPGTRLLVL.

This clone was found once. The gene calls are TRBV29-1 and TRBJ2-3, with 7 bases identical to TRBD1. CDR1 is SQVTM, CDR2 ANQGSEA, per germline. Trimming removed 6 bases from V and 0 bases from J; junction bases left unmatched: 9. The CDR3 is 15 amino acids. The CDR3 reads CSVSKGAPSTDTQYF. DNA for the CDR3: TGCAGCGTATCCAAGGGGGCTCCTAGCACAGATACGCAGTATTTT.

The chain couples TRBV7-2 to TRBJ1-5, with D possibly matching TRBD1 (5 bases). CDR1 and CDR2 (germline): SGHTA, FQGNSA. The V end was cut by 3 bases, the J end by 0 bases, with 6 bases between. This CDR3 has 14 amino acids. The CDR3 is CASSLGHSNQPQHF. The CDR3 bases are TGTGCCAGCAGCTTGGGGCATAGCAATCAGCCCCAGCATTTT.

This clone was seen only once. The chain couples TRBV19 to TRBJ1-2; 8 nucleotides match TRBD1. This CDR3 comprises 15 residues. V shed 5 bases and J 4 bases; nucleotides not matched to a gene: 9. Germline-derived CDR1 and CDR2 are LNHDA and SQIVND (reference sequence). The CDR3 coding sequence is TGTGCCAGTAGTCCAAGACAGGGGTTTAGCTATGGCTACACCTTC. Translation gives CASSPRQGFSYGYTF.

CDR3: CASSFLAGGTYEQYF. As DNA, the CDR3 is TGCGCCAGCAGCTTCCTTGCGGGGGGTACTTACGAGCAGTACTTC. The chain employs TRBV5-1 and TRBJ2-7; 8 bases are a match to TRBD2. V trimming: 2 bases; J trimming: 4 bases; junction bases outside the gene matches: 8. CDR3 length equals 15 residues. CDR1 is SGHRS, CDR2 YFSETQ, per germline.

This rearrangement joins TRBV7-3 to TRBJ2-5; 11 nucleotides agree with TRBD1. The J call may be wrong; the DNA end is better matched by TRBJ2-7. This CDR3 has 15 amino acids. Germline V CDR1 and CDR2: SGHTA, FQGTGA. In DNA form, the CDR3 reads TGTGCCAGCAGCTTAAACTCTGGGACAGGGGGCGAGCAGTACTTC. This gives the protein CASSLNSGTGGEQYF.